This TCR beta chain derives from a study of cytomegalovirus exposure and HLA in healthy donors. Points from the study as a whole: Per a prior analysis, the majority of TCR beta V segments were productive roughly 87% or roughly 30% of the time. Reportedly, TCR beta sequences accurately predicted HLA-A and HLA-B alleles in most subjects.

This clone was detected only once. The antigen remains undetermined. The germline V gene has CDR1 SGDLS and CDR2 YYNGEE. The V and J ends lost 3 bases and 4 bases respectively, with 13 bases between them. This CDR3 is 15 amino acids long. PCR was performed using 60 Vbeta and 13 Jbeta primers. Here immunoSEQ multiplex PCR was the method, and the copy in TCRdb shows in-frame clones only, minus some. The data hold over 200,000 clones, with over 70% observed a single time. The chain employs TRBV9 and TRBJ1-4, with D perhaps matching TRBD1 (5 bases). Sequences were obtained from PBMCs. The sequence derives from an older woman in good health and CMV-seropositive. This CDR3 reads CASSALQGFNEKLFF. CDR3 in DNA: TGTGCCAGCAGCGCCCTCCAGGGTTTTAATGAAAAACTGTTTTTT.